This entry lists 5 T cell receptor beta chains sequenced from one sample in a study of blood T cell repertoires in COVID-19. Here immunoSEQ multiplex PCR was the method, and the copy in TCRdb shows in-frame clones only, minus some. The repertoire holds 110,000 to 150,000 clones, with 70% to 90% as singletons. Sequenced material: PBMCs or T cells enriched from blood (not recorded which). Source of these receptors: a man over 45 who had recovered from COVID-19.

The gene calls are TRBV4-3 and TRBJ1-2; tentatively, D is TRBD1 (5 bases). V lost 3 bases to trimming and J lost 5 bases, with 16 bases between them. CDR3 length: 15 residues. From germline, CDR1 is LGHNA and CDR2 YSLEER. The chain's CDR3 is CASSHPSAGNYGYTF. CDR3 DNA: TGCGCCAGCAGCCACCCTTCGGCAGGGAATTATGGCTACACCTTC.

CDR3 DNA sequence: TGTGCCAGCAGCTCATCAGGAATCTTAACTGAAGCTTTCTTT. It encodes CASSSSGILTEAFF. The rearrangement joins TRBV7-2 to TRBJ1-1; D ambiguous. CDR3 length equals 14 residues. Trimming cost V 4 bases and J 5 bases, with 14 bases left between them. From germline, CDR1 is SGHTA and CDR2 FQGNSA.

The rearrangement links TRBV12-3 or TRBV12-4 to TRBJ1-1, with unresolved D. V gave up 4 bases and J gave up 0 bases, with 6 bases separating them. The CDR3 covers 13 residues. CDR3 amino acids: CASSSRVNTEAFF. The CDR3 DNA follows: TGTGCCAGCAGTTCAAGAGTGAACACTGAAGCTTTCTTT.

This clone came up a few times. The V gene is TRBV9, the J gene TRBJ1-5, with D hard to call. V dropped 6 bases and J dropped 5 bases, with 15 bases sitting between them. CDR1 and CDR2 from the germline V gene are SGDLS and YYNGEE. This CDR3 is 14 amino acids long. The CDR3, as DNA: TGTGCCAGCAAGTCGGAGGGATTCCATCAGCCCCAGCATTTT. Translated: CASKSEGFHQPQHF. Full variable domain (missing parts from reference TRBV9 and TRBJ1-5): DSGVTQTPKHLITATGQRVTLRCSPRSGDLSVYWYQQSLDQGLQFLIQYYNGEERAKGNILERFSAQQFPDLHSELNLSSLELGDSALYFCASKSEGFHQPQHFGDGTRLSIL.

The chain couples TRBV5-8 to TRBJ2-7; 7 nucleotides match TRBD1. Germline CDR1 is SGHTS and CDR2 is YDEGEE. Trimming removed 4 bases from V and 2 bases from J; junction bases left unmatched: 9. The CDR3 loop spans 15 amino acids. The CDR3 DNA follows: TGTGCCAGCAGCGCCCGTCCCGGGACAGCCTACGAGCAGTACTTC. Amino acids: CASSARPGTAYEQYF.